The 8 T cell receptor beta chains below come from one sample, sequenced in a study of beta chain features in type 1 diabetes. As every portion of the isolated RNA was reverse transcribed, the sequencing read expressed TCRB transcripts. Sequenced by immunoSEQ multiplex PCR; TCRdb stores in-frame clones only, minus some. The repertoire holds under 450,000 clones, with approximately 15% as singletons. The sequenced material came from naive CD4+ T cells from blood. Receptor source: a man aged 25-40 years in good health.

This clone has only a few counts. The chain combines TRBV28 with TRBJ2-2, with unresolved D. The CDR3 consists of 16 residues. Trimming removed 7 bases at V and 2 bases at J, with 17 bases between. Germline V gene lookup returns CDR1 MDHEN and CDR2 SYDVKM. The CDR3: CASTPLWVANTGELFF. CDR3 nucleotide sequence: TGTGCCAGCACGCCTCTATGGGTAGCAAACACCGGGGAGCTGTTTTTT.

This chain links TRBV19 with TRBJ2-7; 7 positions match TRBD2. The CDR3 contains 14 residues. Germline V gene lookup returns CDR1 LNHDA and CDR2 SQIVND (reference sequence). The V and J ends lost 6 bases and 2 bases, in that order; junction bases with no gene match: 7. CDR3: CASSPPGRAYEQYV. The DNA for the CDR3 is TGTGCCAGTAGCCCTCCGGGGAGGGCCTACGAGCAGTACGTC.

This clone was picked up a small number of times. The rearrangement joins TRBV7-9 to TRBJ2-5; 8 bases line up with TRBD2. This CDR3 is built from 18 residues. Germline V gene sequence: CDR1 SEHNR, CDR2 FQNEAQ (reference sequence). Trimming at V came to 3 bases and at J to 4 bases, leaving 16 bases not matched to a gene. CDR3 amino acids: CASSFGTFREGVRETQYF. CDR3 nucleotide sequence: TGTGCCAGCAGCTTTGGTACTTTTCGGGAGGGGGTTAGAGAGACCCAGTACTTC.

A few counts support this clone. This chain uses TRBV7-9 with TRBJ2-2; D possibly corresponds to TRBD2 (6 bases). Trimming left V 5 bases short and J 0 bases short, with 13 bases between. The CDR3 is 16 residues long. CDR1 is SEHNR and CDR2 is FQNEAQ in the germline V gene (reference sequence). The CDR3 DNA reads TGTGCCAGCAGCCCGACTCTAGCGACGAACACCGGGGAGCTGTTTTTT. It translates to CASSPTLATNTGELFF.

This chain uses TRBV27 with TRBJ2-3; the match to TRBD1 covers 8 bases. The V segment lost 5 bases and the J segment 2 bases; nucleotides outside the gene matches: 9. There are 16 residues in the CDR3. CDR1 is MNHEY and CDR2 is SMNVEV in the germline V gene (reference sequence). The CDR3: CASSGPDRAYTDTQYF. DNA for the CDR3: TGTGCCAGCAGTGGCCCGGACAGGGCATACACAGATACGCAGTATTTT.

There are a few counts of this clone. The chain joins TRBV7-8 to TRBJ2-5; no reliable D call. Germline V gene lookup returns CDR1 SGHVS and CDR2 FQNEAQ. The CDR3 covers 16 residues. The ends were cut back, 2 bases at V and 5 bases at J, with 18 bases in the middle. CDR3 in amino acids: CASSLPRFSRVETQYF. As DNA, the CDR3 is TGTGCCAGCAGCTTACCTAGGTTCTCCCGCGTGGAGACCCAGTACTTC. Drawing the rest from reference TRBV7-8 and TRBJ2-5, the complete variable domain is GAGVSQSPRYKVAKRGQDVALRCDPISGHVSLFWYQQALGQGPEFLTYFQNEAQLDKSGLPSDRFFAERPEGSVSTLKIQRTQQEDSAVYLCASSLPRFSRVETQYFGPGTRLLVL.

V and J are TRBV6-1 and TRBJ2-7, with 9 positions matching TRBD1. The germline V gene encodes CDR1 MNHNS and CDR2 SASEGT. CDR3 length equals 13 residues. With 6 bases clipped from V and 7 bases from J, the junction kept 7 bases outside the gene matches. The CDR3 sequence is CASSSGQGFEQYV. CDR3 nucleotides: TGTGCCAGCAGCTCGGGACAGGGCTTTGAGCAGTACGTC.

This chain links TRBV18 with TRBJ2-1; the D gene could be TRBD1 or TRBD2 (5 bases each). Per germline, CDR1 KGHSH and CDR2 LQKENI. The CDR3 covers 14 residues. With 3 bases removed from V and 3 bases from J, the gap between germline ends came to 9 bases. The CDR3 loop reads CASSPPGLYNEQFF. CDR3 DNA sequence: TGTGCCAGCTCACCCCCGGGGCTCTACAATGAGCAGTTCTTC.